Listed below are T cell receptor beta chains from one sample, sequenced in a study of blood T cell repertoires in COVID-19. Profiling relied on immunoSEQ multiplex PCR, and the TCRdb table lists in-frame clones only, not all of them. The sample carries approximately 220,000 clones, 75% to 85% recorded once. Sequencing was done on a sample of PBMCs or T cells enriched from blood (not recorded which). The receptors here all came from a woman aged 40-49 years with acute COVID-19. Each CDR3 is given with its conserved first and last residue. The order of the fields is V gene, D gene, clone size, CDR3 length, J gene, CDR3 DNA, CDR3 protein. The D gene is left open where the match is weak. Expanded clones get a size class; other rows say once, few or many, or leave the size out.

>TRBV2|NA|many|12|TRBJ1-1
TGTGCCAGCAGCCAACAGGCCGGGAGGTCTTTCTTT
CASSQQAGRSFF
>TRBV15|NA|few|12|TRBJ2-1
TGTGCCACCAGCAGAGCTACTAGGGCGCAGTTCTTC
CATSRATRAQFF
>TRBV10-3|TRBD1|NA|14|TRBJ2-5
TGTGCCATCAGTGAGAGTGGACAGGGGAGGACCCAGTACTTC
CAISESGQGRTQYF
>TRBV19|NA|NA|16|TRBJ2-1
TGTGCCAGTAGTATAGTTGGCTTTACTACATTAGATGAGCAGTTCTTC
CASSIVGFTTLDEQFF
>TRBV9|NA|NA|17|TRBJ2-5
TGTGCCAGCAGCGTAGGTGCAGGTCAGGGCGGGGAAGAGACCCAGTACTTC
CASSVGAGQGGEETQYF
>TRBV30|TRBD2|NA|15|TRBJ2-7
TGTGCCTGGATGGAGGATAGCGGGTTCTCCTACGAGCAGTACTTC
CAWMEDSGFSYEQYF
>TRBV5-1|NA|NA|14|TRBJ2-7
TGCGCCAGCAGGTCCTTCAAGGGGGAAAACGAGCAGTACTTC
CASRSFKGENEQYF
>TRBV6-4|TRBD1|few|17|TRBJ2-2
TGTGCCAGCAGTGACAGTATAGGGGACAGGCCCACCGGGGAGCTGTTTTTT
CASSDSIGDRPTGELFF
>TRBV20-1|TRBD2|NA|16|TRBJ2-1
TGCAGTGCTAGTAGGAGTAGCGGGACCTCCTACAATGAGCAGTTCTTC
CSASRSSGTSYNEQFF
>TRBV28|TRBD1|once|12|TRBJ1-1
TGTGCCAGCAGCCTGGGACAGCCTCCGGCTTTCTTT
CASSLGQPPAFF
>TRBV24-1|TRBD2|NA|15|TRBJ2-1
TGTGCCACCAGTGATTCTAGCGGGAGGCGAAATGAGCAGTTCTTC
CATSDSSGRRNEQFF
>TRBV4-3|NA|NA|15|TRBJ2-5
TGCGCCAGCAGCCAAGATGTCCACACAGGGGAGACCCAGTACTTC
CASSQDVHTGETQYF
>TRBV7-3|NA|NA|14|TRBJ2-7
TGTGCCAGCAGCTTAAGTGCGTTCTCCTACGAGCAGTACTTC
CASSLSAFSYEQYF
>TRBV20-1|NA|NA|11|TRBJ1-2
TGCAGTGCCGCGGACACTAACGGCTACACCTTC
CSAADTNGYTF
>TRBV6-5|NA|NA|14|TRBJ1-2
TGTGCCAGCAGTTACAATCGGGTCAACTATGGCTACACCTTC
CASSYNRVNYGYTF
>TRBV28|NA|NA|15|TRBJ2-4
TGTGCCAGCAGTTTAACCGGGGTGGCCAAAAACATTCAGTACTTC
CASSLTGVAKNIQYF
>TRBV3-1/TRBV3-2|TRBD1|NA|16|TRBJ2-7
TGTGCCAGCAGCCAAGATCCGGGACAGGGGTTCTACGAGCAGTACTTC
CASSQDPGQGFYEQYF
>TRBV7-3|NA|few|15|TRBJ2-1
TGTGCCAGCAGCTCTGGACTGCCCGGGCCCTTTGAGCAGTTCTTC
CASSSGLPGPFEQFF
>TRBV5-1|NA|many|16|TRBJ1-6
TGCGCCAGCAGCTTAACAGGTTCCTGGGGTAATTCACCCCTCCACTTT
CASSLTGSWGNSPLHF
>TRBV5-1|NA|NA|14|TRBJ2-2
TGCGCCAGCAGCCTGGCCCAGGGCACCGGGGAGCTGTTTTTT
CASSLAQGTGELFF
>TRBV7-8|NA|NA|14|TRBJ1-5
TGTGCCAGCAGCTCAAACAGTGAAATTCAGCCCCAGCATTTT
CASSSNSEIQPQHF
>TRBV19|NA|once|15|TRBJ2-6
TGTGCCAGTAGCGACCGGAGCTCTGGGGCCAACGTCCTGACTTTC
CASSDRSSGANVLTF
>TRBV6-5|NA|NA|13|TRBJ1-2
TGTGCCAGCAGTCCTCCGGGATCCTATGGCTACACCTTC
CASSPPGSYGYTF
>TRBV5-1|NA|once|15|TRBJ1-3
TGCGCCAGCAGCTTCACGGGGACAACTGGAAACACCATATATTTT
CASSFTGTTGNTIYF
>TRBV19|NA|few|15|TRBJ2-1
TGTGCCAGTAGTCCCCGGAGGAGCTCCTACAATGAGCAGTTCTTC
CASSPRRSSYNEQFF
>TRBV6-1|NA|NA|14|TRBJ1-1
TGTGCCAGCAGTGAAAACAGGGAGTCCACTGAAGCTTTCTTT
CASSENRESTEAFF
>TRBV30|NA|NA|12|TRBJ1-2
TGTGCCTGGAGTGTGTTGACATCTGGCTACACCTTC
CAWSVLTSGYTF
>TRBV6-5|NA|NA|14|TRBJ2-1
TGTGCCAGCAGTCTATTACAGGATTCGAATGAGCAGTTCTTC
CASSLLQDSNEQFF
>TRBV2|TRBD1|NA|13|TRBJ2-7
TGTGCCAGCAGCGGGACAGGGCTCTACGAGCAGTACTTC
CASSGTGLYEQYF
>TRBV11-1|NA|NA|16|TRBJ1-3
TGTGCCAGCAGCTTCGTCGCAGGGTCGGCAGGAAACACCATATATTTT
CASSFVAGSAGNTIYF
>TRBV9|NA|NA|15|TRBJ2-7
TGTGCCAGCAGCGTAGAGGGACGGGGGTCCTACGAGCAGTACTTC
CASSVEGRGSYEQYF
>TRBV13|NA|NA|17|TRBJ2-1
TGTGCCAGCAGCCCCGAATGGGGGCAGGGGTCCTACAATGAGCAGTTCTTC
CASSPEWGQGSYNEQFF
>TRBV19|TRBD1|NA|17|TRBJ1-2
TGTGCCAGTAGCGCCGGGACAGGGACTGGAGCTAACTATGGCTACACCTTC
CASSAGTGTGANYGYTF
>TRBV5-1|TRBD1|NA|17|TRBJ1-3
TGCGCCAGCAGCCTTCTCGGACAGGGGAACTCTGGAAACACCATATATTTT
CASSLLGQGNSGNTIYF
>TRBV4-3|TRBD2|NA|17|TRBJ2-3
TGCGCCAGCAGCTACGGACTAGCGGGAGGTGGGGCAGATACGCAGTATTTT
CASSYGLAGGGADTQYF
>TRBV2|TRBD1|NA|14|TRBJ1-2
TGTGCCAGCAGGAGACAGGGGGACTCCTATGGCTACACCTTC
CASRRQGDSYGYTF
>TRBV7-2|NA|NA|14|TRBJ1-4
TGTGCCAGCAGCTTAGCCTCGCTAACCGAAAAACTGTTTTTT
CASSLASLTEKLFF
>TRBV6-5|NA|NA|16|TRBJ1-2
TGTGCCAGCAGTTACCCGGGACCCGGGGGGAGCTATGGCTACACCTTC
CASSYPGPGGSYGYTF
>TRBV19|NA|NA|14|TRBJ1-3
TGTGCCAGTACGGGACTTCTCGCTGGAAACACCATATATTTT
CASTGLLAGNTIYF
>TRBV11-2|TRBD2|once|16|TRBJ2-1
TGTGCCAGCAGCTCCCTGGCCCTAGCGGGGGGCAATGAGCAGTTCTTC
CASSSLALAGGNEQFF
>TRBV5-1|NA|NA|15|TRBJ2-1
TGCGCCAGCAGCGTAACAGGGAAAGGCGACAATGAGCAGTTCTTC
CASSVTGKGDNEQFF
>TRBV11-1|TRBD2|few|17|TRBJ2-2
TGTGCCAGCAGCTTAGCCCTAGCGGGAGCGGGCACCGGGGAGCTGTTTTTT
CASSLALAGAGTGELFF
>TRBV7-2|NA|NA|15|TRBJ2-7
TGTGCCAGCAGCGTACAGGGTTCTCATTCCTACGAGCAGTACTTC
CASSVQGSHSYEQYF
>TRBV4-2|TRBD2|NA|19|TRBJ2-7
TGTGCCAGCAGCCAAGATCCCGCTGGAGGAGCGGGAGTGCCCTACGAGCAGTACTTC
CASSQDPAGGAGVPYEQYF
>TRBV28|NA|few|17|TRBJ2-5
TGTGCCAGCCCTCCCCTGGAGGCAGGATCCTCTCAAGAGACCCAGTACTTC
CASPPLEAGSSQETQYF
>TRBV3-1/TRBV3-2|TRBD2|NA|15|TRBJ2-1
TGTGCCAGCAGCCAAGATCAGCGGGAGGAGTATGAGCAGTTCTTC
CASSQDQREEYEQFF
>TRBV29-1|TRBD1|few|13|TRBJ2-5
TGCAGCGTGAGAGACAGGGTTCAAGAGACCCAGTACTTC
CSVRDRVQETQYF
>TRBV28|NA|NA|14|TRBJ2-1
TGTGCCAGCACTCCAAGCCGGTCCTACAATGAGCAGTTCTTC
CASTPSRSYNEQFF
>TRBV7-8|TRBD1|NA|15|TRBJ1-5
TGTGCCAGCAGCTTGGGACAGGGGCGGGTCGAGCCCCAGCATTTT
CASSLGQGRVEPQHF
>TRBV7-2|TRBD2|NA|15|TRBJ2-3
TGTGCCAGCAGCCAAAGGCTAGCGGGAACAGATACGCAGTATTTT
CASSQRLAGTDTQYF
>TRBV20-1|NA|few|11|TRBJ1-2
TGCAGTGCTAGATGGCAGTCTGGCTACACCTTC
CSARWQSGYTF
>TRBV28|TRBD2|NA|18|TRBJ2-5
TGTGCCAGCAGTTTATCCCCGGGACTAGGAAGCTTAGTGGAGACCCAGTACTTC
CASSLSPGLGSLVETQYF
>TRBV4-3|TRBD2|once|18|TRBJ2-3
TGCGCCAGCAGCCAGGTTGGACTAGCGGGACCAAATACTGATACGCAGTATTTT
CASSQVGLAGPNTDTQYF